This T cell receptor beta chain is drawn from a study of shared clonotypes between healthy human individuals. In the study overall: Contributing individuals were a couple of females and three males aged 18 to 49.

Overall study findings and caveats: Naive subsets usually exceeded memory subsets in estimated richness. Since donors were few, the genetic and exposure-history diversity represented was limited.

The assay was immunoSEQ multiplex PCR, and TCRdb's table has in-frame clones only and misses some. The sample includes about 230,000 clones, 65% of them seen just once. As for this clone: Its antigen is currently unknown.

The CDR3 has 11 amino acids. V lost 2 bases and J lost 4, with 2 bases in between. The germline gives CDR1 SGHTA, CDR2 FQGNSA. This chain joins TRBV7-2 and TRBJ2-5; no clear D gene. Sequenced input: memory CD4+ T cells sorted from blood. This sample's subset: CD45RA-negative fraction. The sequence came from a man younger than 40 in good health. In DNA form, the CDR3 reads TGTGCCAGCAGCTTATCAGAGACCCAGTACTTC. It codes for CASSLSETQYF.